Sequencing of this T cell receptor (beta chain) was carried out in a study of OX40 agonist ivuxolimab in advanced cancers. Background on the study: Ivuxolimab is an agonistic anti-OX40 (CD134) antibody, and patients were treated with it. Aged about 23 to 90 with a mean of roughly 63 years, they were about 83% male.

The table came from immunoSEQ multiplex PCR; TCRdb's copy has only in-frame clones and leaves some out. The data show tens of thousands of clones, approximately 89% seen once. Patients had blood sampled at baseline and again on cycle 4 day 1 and cycle 7 day 1. The receptor was isolated from an adult with an advanced solid tumor such as melanoma, head and neck, liver or kidney cancer. Sequenced here: CD4+ or CD8+ T cells sorted from blood, sampled in a trial of the OX40 agonist ivuxolimab.

CDR3 nucleotides: TGTGCCAGCAGTGAACTTCGGACAACCACTGAAGCTTTCTTT. Translated, it gives CASSELRTTTEAFF. V usage is TRBV6-1 and J usage is TRBJ1-1, with D maybe TRBD1 (5 bases). This CDR3 has 14 amino acids. The germline V gene has CDR1 MNHNS and CDR2 SASEGT. V was trimmed by 2 bases and J by 4 bases, leaving 11 bases between them.